This is a list of T cell receptor beta chains from one sample in a study of metastatic and nonmetastatic thyroid tumors. TCRdb reprocessed the PCR reads using MiXCR. The table has 30,000 to 35,000 clones, about 30% seen once. Sequencing used blood. These receptors were obtained from a female donor with papillary thyroid cancer or a benign thyroid nodule (not recorded which). Some clones in this sample may be carry-over from other donors' samples. Both conserved end residues are part of each CDR3.

>TRBV7-9
CASSTQLADTQYF
>TRBV15
CATSRYSAGTEAFF
>TRBV20-1
CSAMTDKNSPLHF
>TRBV5-1
CASSFGLGYDTQYF
>TRBV11-2
CASSLDGVLDEQFF
>TRBV28
CASRLTGFNYGYTF
>TRBV5-4
CASSILANSYEQYF
>TRBV5-5
CASSLAGFNTEAFF
>TRBV30
CAWSRGLTDTMYF
>TRBV28
CASSSQRDEGTPYEQYF
>TRBV11-2
CASSPGTGSETEAFF
>TRBV6-2/TRBV6-3
CASSYGGTRAEAFF
>TRBV12-3/TRBV12-4
CASSLLGGEGGELFF
>TRBV30
CAWSHPDRDGGPQHF
>TRBV11-2
CASSPPREYEKLFF
>TRBV6-2/TRBV6-3
CASGTSVRRSDTQYF
>TRBV7-9
CASGNLGTTNGKFF
>TRBV24-1
CATSDLRSGANVLTF
>TRBV6-1
CASTLLIGGTDTQYF
>TRBV5-5
CASSLIRGGPYTF
>TRBV20-1
CSARSGPNTEAFF
>TRBV20-1
CSARQGWYEQYF
>TRBV11-2
CASSLGRVTDTQYF
>TRBV18
CASSLAPLSTGQLFF
>TRBV14
CASSHTGQYTYSGNTIYF
>TRBV24-1
CATSDSPSGEQYF
>TRBV6-1
CASRVDRGVNYGYTF
>TRBV19
CASSIDTIGRDYGYTF
>TRBV19
CASNLGQLGKNIQYF
>TRBV9
CASSVGLGREGYTF
>TRBV7-8
CASSPGGLAGVGHEQFF
>TRBV20-1
CSARTRRNQETQYF
>TRBV6-1
CASSFRGGYTF
>TRBV20-1
CSALLSRITPHEQYF
>TRBV28
CASSLRGGQPQHF
>TRBV28
CASTTLGSEQYF
>TRBV20-1
CSTLLAGGFHEQFF
>TRBV7-3
CASSGGRASTDTQYF
>TRBV7-9
CASSETGVWAFF
>TRBV6-1
CATWTTGEGFYEQYF